The source of this T cell receptor beta chain is a study of long-term antiretroviral therapy in people with HIV. Version v3.0 of the immunoSEQ assay was performed at survey level. Measured with immunoSEQ multiplex PCR; TCRdb has only the in-frame clones, and not every one. The table has 22,000 or so clones, roughly 80% seen once. The source material was unsorted PBMCs, sampled 0.5 years before starting antiretroviral therapy. This clonotype originated in a man between 40 and 49 years old with HIV.

Here the CDR3 reads CASSEIWDADEKLFF. CDR3 nucleotides: TGTGCCAGCAGTGAGATTTGGGACGCGGATGAAAAACTGTTTTTT. The chain is built from TRBV2 and TRBJ1-4, with D perhaps TRBD1 (5 bases). The CDR3 length is 15 residues. Germline loops: CDR1 SNHLY, CDR2 FYNNEI. Trimming left V 3 bases short and J 6 bases short, with 14 bases between.